Below, one T cell receptor beta chain is given with its context. Sequencing used immunoSEQ multiplex PCR; TCRdb keeps in-frame clones, though not all of them. The sample contains under 1 million clones, about 96% of which appear only once. Naive CD8 isolation took CD45RO-negative cells positively selected for CCR7 and excluded terminally differentiated effector memory CD45RA+ cells. Germline-derived CDR1 and CDR2 are MGHRA and YSYEKL. The CDR3 is 16 amino acids. Trimming shortened V by 1 base and J by 3 bases, and 16 bases separated the two germline ends. The sample belongs to a study of shared clonotypes between healthy human individuals.

The chain uses TRBV4-1 and TRBJ2-7; either TRBD1 or TRBD2 may fit D (5 bases each). The sequence came from a man younger than 45 in good health. Material: naive CD8+ T cells sorted from blood. CDR3 sequence (DNA): TGCGCCAGCAGCCAAGTATGGGGGTCCGGCGGCTACGAGCAGTACTTC. Protein sequence: CASSQVWGSGGYEQYF.